Shown below are 17 T cell receptor beta chains from a single sample sequenced in a study of cytomegalovirus exposure and HLA in healthy donors. PCR used 60 Vbeta primers and 13 Jbeta primers. TCRdb's table, derived via immunoSEQ multiplex PCR, lists solely in-frame clones and lacks some. The repertoire includes 150,000 or so clones, approximately 80% of them detected once, and around 5.2% sits in the top ten. Sequenced material: PBMCs. These receptors came from a middle-aged woman in good health and CMV-seropositive.

The chain is built from TRBV27 and TRBJ2-1; TRBD1 is a possible D gene (6 bases). This CDR3 is built from 13 residues. In germline, CDR1 is MNHEY, CDR2 SMNVEV (reference sequence). The V end lost 5 bases, the J end lost 8 bases, and 13 bases lay between the germline ends. The CDR3 coding sequence is TGTGCCAGCAGTCACGGACAGATGGATGAGCAGTTCTTC. It codes for CASSHGQMDEQFF.

The table lists this clone with a few counts. Other DNA sequences in this sample translate to the same CDR3. The V call is TRBV28, the J call TRBJ2-6; 7 bases are shared with TRBD1. Germline V CDR1 and CDR2: MDHEN, SYDVKM. There are 15 residues in the CDR3. With V trimmed by 6 bases and J by 0 bases, 2 bases remained unmatched. Written as DNA, the CDR3 is TGTGCCAGCAGCCCAGGGGGCTCTGGGGCCAACGTCCTGACTTTC. Translated: CASSPGGSGANVLTF.

The CDR3 DNA sequence: TGTGCCAGTAGTATAGATCTTGAGGCCTACGAGCAGTACTTC. This translates into CASSIDLEAYEQYF. This rearrangement joins TRBV19 to TRBJ2-7; D is ambiguous. The V end lost 0 bases, the J end lost 2 bases, and 8 bases lay between the germline ends. The V gene's germline CDR1 is LNHDA and CDR2 SQIVND (reference sequence). The CDR3 has 14 amino acids.

The chain carries TRBV29-1 and TRBJ2-7, with 13 bases aligning to TRBD2. The germline V gene encodes CDR1 SQVTM and CDR2 ANQGSEA. The length of the CDR3 is 15 residues. Losses at the gene ends were 6 bases for V and 4 bases for J; bases not matched to a gene: 9. CDR3 residues: CSVATSGRAAYEQYF. CDR3 coding DNA: TGCAGCGTGGCAACTAGCGGGAGGGCCGCGTACGAGCAGTACTTC.

This chain connects TRBV11-2 to TRBJ1-4; D not certain. V was cut by 5 bases and J by 8 bases, with 15 bases left in between. CDR1 is SGHAT and CDR2 is FQNNGV in the germline V gene. The CDR3 runs 14 residues. The CDR3 sequence: CASSLGGSLEKLFF. Here the CDR3 DNA reads TGTGCCAGCAGCCTAGGTGGCAGTTTGGAAAAACTGTTTTTT.

Remarks on this clone: A junction boundary mismatches the germline segment, possibly from a read error. V is TRBV5-1 and J is TRBJ1-5; TRBD1 aligns across 7 bases. The CDR3 is 15 residues long. Germline-derived CDR1 and CDR2 are SGHRS and YFSETQ. DNA of the CDR3: TGCGCCAGCAGCCAGACAGGGACGGGCAACCAGCCCCAGCATTTT. Protein product: CASSQTGTGNQPQHF.

This clone has just one count. This chain connects TRBV29-1 to TRBJ1-2, with 9 bases that match TRBD1. V lost 7 bases and J lost 6; bases outside the gene matches: 3. The CDR3 runs 11 residues. The germline V gene has CDR1 SQVTM and CDR2 ANQGSEA. Written as DNA, the CDR3 is TGCAGCGGGGGACAGGGCCATGGCTACACCTTC. It yields the protein CSGGQGHGYTF.

The chain couples TRBV19 to TRBJ2-1; the match to TRBD2 covers 8 bases. This CDR3 region has 14 residues. V shed 4 bases, J shed 7 bases, and the junction held 6 bases outside the gene matches. Germline CDR1 reads LNHDA; CDR2 reads SQIVND (reference sequence). CDR3 amino acids: CASSTGASGNEQFF. CDR3 coding DNA: TGTGCCAGTAGTACCGGGGCTAGCGGGAATGAGCAGTTCTTC.

The V gene is TRBV18, the J gene TRBJ2-3; no reliable D call. V lost 4 bases to trimming and J lost 0 bases, with 11 bases between them. CDR3 length: 15 residues. Germline V gives CDR1 KGHSH, CDR2 LQKENI. In nucleotides, the CDR3 is TGTGCCAGCTCACGTGGAGTAGGAAGCACAGATACGCAGTATTTT. As protein: CASSRGVGSTDTQYF.

This chain joins TRBV19 and TRBJ2-2; tentative D call: TRBD2 (6 bases). The CDR3 consists of 15 residues. Germline assignment: CDR1 LNHDA and CDR2 SQIVND (reference sequence). V lost 3 bases and J lost 7, with 15 bases in between. DNA for the CDR3: TGTGCCAGTAGTATTGTTAGCGGCGTTGGCGGGGAGCTGTTTTTT. Its protein product is CASSIVSGVGGELFF. Filled out from reference TRBV19 and TRBJ2-2, the complete variable domain reads DGGITQSPKYLFRKEGQNVTLSCEQNLNHDAMYWYRQDPGQGLRLIYYSQIVNDFQKGDIAEGYSVSREKKESFPLTVTSAQKNPTAFYLCASSIVSGVGGELFFGEGSRLTVL.

This sequence joins TRBV28 and TRBJ1-5; 7 nucleotides align to TRBD1. V gave up 5 bases and J gave up 3 bases; unmatched junction bases: 7. Germline V lookup: CDR1 MDHEN, CDR2 SYDVKM. The CDR3 length is 15 residues. The CDR3 region is CASSQGDRDNQPQHF. CDR3 nucleotide sequence: TGTGCCAGCAGTCAAGGCGACAGGGACAATCAGCCCCAGCATTTT. Combining the CDR3 with reference TRBV28 and TRBJ1-5 gives the whole variable domain DVKVTQSSRYLVKRTGEKVFLECVQDMDHENMFWYRQDPGLGLRLIYFSYDVKMKEKGDIPEGYSVSREKKERFSLILESASTNQTSMYLCASSQGDRDNQPQHFGDGTRLSIL.

This rearrangement joins TRBV12-2 to TRBJ2-3; the table gives TRBD1 as D, unverified against the DNA. TRBV12-2 is flagged as a pseudogene. The CDR3 extends over 14 amino acids. The CDR3 protein is CASRFPHGPDTQYF. Here the CDR3 DNA reads TGTGCAAGTCGCTTCCCCCATGGGCCAGATACGCAGTATTTT.

CDR3 in DNA: TGTGCCAGCAGCAACAGACCGACTAGCGGGAGGGAGACCCAGTACTTC. As protein: CASSNRPTSGRETQYF. The chain carries TRBV7-8 and TRBJ2-5, with 13 bases fitting TRBD2. The CDR3 is 16 amino acids. The V and J ends lost 5 bases and 5 bases, in that order; junction bases with no gene match: 8. In germline, CDR1 is SGHVS, CDR2 FQNEAQ.

The chain recombines TRBV27 with TRBJ2-1, with 13 bases aligning to TRBD2. V shed 5 bases and J 1 base; nucleotides not matched to a gene: 11. The CDR3 length is 19 residues. From germline, CDR1 is MNHEY and CDR2 SMNVEV (reference sequence). CDR3 amino acids: CASSHRTSGSTLSYNEQFF. CDR3 in DNA: TGTGCCAGCAGTCACAGGACTAGCGGGAGTACCCTATCCTACAATGAGCAGTTCTTC.

J is TRBJ1-5 and V is TRBV30; TRBD1 agrees at 8 bases. J gave up 2 bases and V 3 bases, and 6 bases lay outside the gene matches. The CDR3 runs to 15 residues. CDR1 and CDR2 from the germline V gene are GTSNPN and SVGIG (reference sequence). The CDR3, as DNA: TGTGCCTGGAGAGCAGGGGGCATAGGCAATCAGCCCCAGCATTTT. It encodes CAWRAGGIGNQPQHF.

This clone came up once. This chain connects TRBV5-4 to TRBJ2-7; TRBD2 matches 8 bases. Losses at the gene ends were 4 bases for V and 1 base for J; bases not matched to a gene: 10. Germline loops: CDR1 SGHNT, CDR2 YYREEE (reference sequence). The CDR3 extends over 16 amino acids. The chain's CDR3 is CASSPGGGARSYEQYF. Written as DNA, the CDR3 is TGTGCCAGCAGCCCGGGAGGGGGGGCGAGGTCCTACGAGCAGTACTTC.

This clone was observed a few times. The chain combines TRBV18 with TRBJ2-7; no clear D gene. Germline CDR1 is KGHSH and CDR2 is LQKENI. The V end lost 7 bases, the J end lost 1 base, and 11 bases lay between the germline ends. This CDR3 has 13 residues. CDR3 region: CASLQGGSYEQYF. CDR3 DNA sequence: TGTGCCAGCTTACAAGGCGGATCCTACGAGCAGTACTTC.